These 25 T cell receptor beta chains share one sample of origin, sequenced in a study of T cell responses to AZD1222 COVID-19 vaccine (dated by TCRdb to the early 2020s). Library creation used the immunoSEQ multiplex PCR assay. TCRdb provides this immuneACCESS table in a form limited to in-frame rearrangements. Some clones are lacking; in checked studies, under half of them reflect an unresolved V gene, and why the rest are absent is not known. In all, the sample holds 110,000 to 150,000 clones, and 88% of those were seen once. The ten largest clonotypes hold nearly 3.5% of the sample. Reading the label with the study, this specimen's time point is: baseline before first vaccination. The input for sequencing was peripheral blood, taken on day 0 of AZD1222 vaccination. These receptors all stem from an adult in good health.

The V and J genes are TRBV7-8 and TRBJ2-5, with TRBD2 identical over 12 bases. V was pared by 4 bases and J by 5 bases, with 14 bases of the junction left unmatched. Per germline, CDR1 SGHVS and CDR2 FQNEAQ. The CDR3 is 18 amino acids. The CDR3 region is CASSSIKTSGRNSETQYF. CDR3 nucleotides: TGTGCCAGCAGCTCCATTAAGACTAGCGGGAGAAACTCGGAGACCCAGTACTTC.

This clone is a singleton in its sample. V is TRBV13 and J is TRBJ1-2; D not resolved. CDR3 length: 17 amino acids. CDR1 PRHDT and CDR2 FYEKMQ come from the germline V gene (reference sequence). V dropped 1 base and J dropped 3 bases, with 18 bases sitting between them. This CDR3 is CASSLDPYNTNDYGYTF. In nucleotides, the CDR3 is TGTGCCAGCAGCTTAGATCCCTACAACACGAACGACTATGGCTACACCTTC.

CDR3 bases: TGTGCCAGCAGCTTAGGCGTGGATCAGCCCCAGCATTTT. Translating it yields CASSLGVDQPQHF. The rearrangement links TRBV7-6 to TRBJ1-5; D gene unclear. Germline CDR1 and CDR2: SGHVS and FNYEAQ. With 1 base removed from V and 5 bases from J, the gap between germline ends came to 6 bases. The CDR3 has 13 residues.

J is TRBJ2-5 and V is TRBV5-8; D is perhaps TRBD1 or TRBD2 (6 bases each). Trimming pared 8 bases from V and 5 bases from J, leaving 19 bases between. Germline-derived CDR1 and CDR2 are SGHTS and YDEGEE. The CDR3 totals 14 residues. CDR3 nucleotides: TGTGCCAGTACGCGACAGGCGGGACGGGAGACCCAGTACTTC. Amino acid sequence: CASTRQAGRETQYF.

The chain has TRBV29-1 and TRBJ2-5, with D possibly TRBD2 on 5 matching bases. The V gene's germline CDR1 is SQVTM and CDR2 ANQGSEA. V gave up 5 bases and J gave up 1 base, with 11 bases separating them. The CDR3 has 13 residues. CDR3 DNA: TGCAGCGTTAAGGCGGGCTTCCAAGAGACCCAGTACTTC. The encoded protein is CSVKAGFQETQYF. Using reference TRBV29-1 and TRBJ2-5 for the parts outside the CDR3, the full variable domain is SAVISQKPSRDICQRGTSLTIQCQVDSQVTMMFWYRQQPGQSLTLIATANQGSEATYESGFVIDKFPISRPNLTFSTLTVSNMSPEDSSIYLCSVKAGFQETQYFGPGTRLLVL.

In its sample, this clone was seen a few times. The rearrangement uses TRBV7-2 and TRBJ2-3; D remains ambiguous. Germline V gene sequence: CDR1 SGHTA, CDR2 FQGNSA. Trimming took off 4 bases at V and 6 bases at J, with 20 bases between the two ends. This CDR3 is built from 16 residues. The CDR3 spells CASSSPTGLILDTQYF. CDR3 DNA: TGTGCCAGCAGCTCACCTACCGGATTGATCTTGGATACGCAGTATTTT.

V usage is TRBV14 and J usage is TRBJ2-5, with D perhaps TRBD2 (5 bases). This CDR3 is 14 amino acids long. Germline values: CDR1 SGHDN, CDR2 FVKESK. V lost 0 bases, J lost 7 bases, and 12 bases lay in between. Here the CDR3 DNA reads TGTGCCAGCAGCCAAGATTCACCCCGGGGGACCCAGTACTTC. Translating it yields CASSQDSPRGTQYF. Using reference TRBV14 and TRBJ2-5 for the parts outside the CDR3, the full variable domain is EAGVTQFPSHSVIEKGQTVTLRCDPISGHDNLYWYRRVMGKEIKFLLHFVKESKQDESGMPNNRFLAERTGGTYSTLKVQPAELEDSGVYFCASSQDSPRGTQYFGPGTRLLVL.

This chain connects TRBV7-9 to TRBJ2-1; D ambiguous. V was shortened by 2 bases and J by 0 bases, with 8 bases between the two germline ends. Germline loops: CDR1 SEHNR, CDR2 FQNEAQ (reference sequence). This CDR3 spans 15 amino acids. The CDR3 nucleotides are TGTGCCAGCAGCTTAAAGGGAAGCTCCTACAATGAGCAGTTCTTC. This codes for CASSLKGSSYNEQFF. Combining the CDR3 with reference TRBV7-9 and TRBJ2-1 gives the whole variable domain DTGVSQNPRHKITKRGQNVTFRCDPISEHNRLYWYRQTLGQGPEFLTYFQNEAQLEKSRLLSDRFSAERPKGSFSTLEIQRTEQGDSAMYLCASSLKGSSYNEQFFGPGTRLTVL.

This clone was seen many times. CDR3 amino acids: CGELTDTQYF. DNA of the CDR3: TGTGGGGAGCTCACAGATACGCAGTATTTT. This chain uses TRBV7-9 with TRBJ2-3, with D possibly TRBD2 on 5 matching bases. This CDR3 is 10 amino acids long. Germline V gene lookup returns CDR1 SEHNR and CDR2 FQNEAQ (reference sequence).

The chain links TRBV27 to TRBJ1-2; tentatively, D is TRBD1 (6 bases). V was clipped by 6 bases and J by 5 bases, with 19 bases between them. CDR3 length: 15 residues. Looked up from germline, CDR1 is MNHEY and CDR2 is SMNVEV (reference sequence). DNA for the CDR3: TGTGCCAGCAGGTCAAGGGGGAGACAGAAATATGGCTACACCTTC. It yields the protein CASRSRGRQKYGYTF.

This clone was recorded once. The DNA of the CDR3 is TGCGCCAGCAGCCAAGAGGCCACCTACGAGCAGTACTTC. Protein: CASSQEATYEQYF. J is TRBJ2-7 and V is TRBV4-3; D is uncertain. The CDR3 is made up of 13 amino acids. The V end was cut by 0 bases, the J end by 2 bases, with 5 bases between. In germline, CDR1 is LGHNA, CDR2 YSLEER.

V and J are TRBV19 and TRBJ1-1; tentative D call: TRBD1 (6 bases). Germline CDR1 is LNHDA and CDR2 is SQIVND (reference sequence). CDR3 length: 14 amino acids. V was trimmed by 3 bases and J by 0 bases, leaving 8 bases between them. In DNA form, the CDR3 reads TGTGCCAGTAGTATCCGACAGGTGAACACTGAAGCTTTCTTT. Residues: CASSIRQVNTEAFF.

The chain couples TRBV9 to TRBJ1-6; tentative D call: TRBD1 (5 bases). V lost 0 bases to trimming and J lost 10 bases, with 8 bases between them. The CDR3 runs 13 residues. Germline-derived CDR1 and CDR2 are SGDLS and YYNGEE. The CDR3 region is CASSVGRGSPLHF. CDR3 in DNA: TGTGCCAGCAGCGTAGGTAGGGGCTCACCCCTCCACTTT.

The V call is TRBV10-1, the J call TRBJ2-1; no reliable D call. Germline V gene lookup returns CDR1 WNHNN and CDR2 SYGVQD (reference sequence). Trimming pared 4 bases from V and 9 bases from J, leaving 13 bases between. This CDR3 region has 13 residues. In DNA, the CDR3 is TGCGCCAGCAGTGCCCTAGGGTCAGGTGAGCAGTTCTTC. Amino acid sequence: CASSALGSGEQFF.

The V gene is TRBV7-2, the J gene TRBJ1-1; D might be TRBD1 (5 bases). Per germline, CDR1 SGHTA and CDR2 FQGNSA. V lost 1 base, J lost 0 bases, and 9 bases lay in between. The CDR3 has 15 amino acids. For the CDR3, the DNA is TGTGCCAGCAGCTTAGGGGGGGGAATGAACACTGAAGCTTTCTTT. Encoded protein: CASSLGGGMNTEAFF.

The J gene is TRBJ2-2, the V gene TRBV21-1. TRBV21-1 represents a pseudogene. The CDR3 is made up of 15 amino acids. The CDR3 sequence is CASSKEVVGSGELFF. CDR3 bases: TGTGCCAGCAGCAAAGAGGTCGTGGGATCCGGGGAGCTGTTTTTT.

Comments on this clone: Other DNA sequences in this sample translate to the same CDR3. This chain joins TRBV18 and TRBJ2-2, with D unclear. The CDR3 sequence is 13 residues long. From germline, CDR1 is KGHSH and CDR2 LQKENI. Trimming removed 0 bases at V and 6 bases at J, with 5 bases between. The CDR3 loop is CASSPPSAGELFF. In DNA, the CDR3 is TGTGCCAGCTCACCACCGAGTGCCGGGGAGCTGTTTTTT.

This clone has just a few counts. The chain uses TRBV29-1 and TRBJ2-2; tentatively, D is TRBD1 (5 bases). V gave up 7 bases and J gave up 3 bases, with 15 bases separating them. The CDR3 is 14 amino acids. CDR1 and CDR2 (germline): SQVTM, ANQGSEA. The CDR3 region is CSGRGLPYTGELFF. DNA for the CDR3: TGCAGCGGTAGGGGATTGCCTTACACCGGGGAGCTGTTTTTT.

The rearrangement links TRBV18 to TRBJ2-1; D gene ambiguous. The CDR3 sequence is 16 residues long. CDR1 is KGHSH, CDR2 LQKENI, per germline. Trimming removed 6 bases at V and 0 bases at J, with 15 bases between. The CDR3 loop reads CASSPQRGSSYNEQFF. The DNA for the CDR3 is TGTGCCAGCTCCCCGCAGCGCGGAAGCTCCTACAATGAGCAGTTCTTC.

The chain is built from TRBV29-1 and TRBJ2-7; D ambiguous. Trimming left V 1 base short and J 3 bases short, with 4 bases between. Germline loops: CDR1 SQVTM, CDR2 ANQGSEA. The CDR3 is 11 residues long. CDR3 bases: TGCAGCGTTGAAGGACACTACGAGCAGTACTTC. It is translated as CSVEGHYEQYF.

This clone came up a few times. The chain combines TRBV30 with TRBJ2-1; tentatively, D is TRBD2 (6 bases). Germline V gene lookup returns CDR1 GTSNPN and CDR2 SVGIG (reference sequence). This CDR3 comprises 13 residues. The V gene lost 1 base and the J gene lost 6 bases, with 10 bases spanning the gap. The CDR3 protein is CAWSGTGVNEQFF. CDR3 DNA sequence: TGTGCCTGGAGTGGGACGGGGGTCAATGAGCAGTTCTTC.

The CDR3 sequence is CASSIWPSGYTF. In DNA, the CDR3 is TGTGCCAGTAGTATTTGGCCATCTGGCTACACCTTC. The chain links TRBV19 to TRBJ1-2, with D unclear. CDR1 is LNHDA, CDR2 SQIVND, per germline (reference sequence). V shed 3 bases and J shed 7 bases, with 9 bases lying between them. The CDR3 totals 12 residues.

This clone was detected only a few times. The chain is built from TRBV27 and TRBJ1-5; no clear D. From germline, CDR1 is MNHEY and CDR2 SMNVEV (reference sequence). This CDR3 has 13 amino acids. V gave up 5 bases and J gave up 6 bases, with 11 bases separating them. In nucleotides, the CDR3 is TGTGCCAGCAGTCCCAGCCGTGGTCAGCCCCAGCATTTT. Protein product: CASSPSRGQPQHF.

CDR3 sequence reads: CASSGSGSRGLDGYTF. Here the CDR3 DNA reads TGTGCCAGCAGCGGGAGTGGGTCACGGGGTTTAGATGGCTACACCTTC. The chain is built from TRBV9 and TRBJ1-2; D remains unclear. The CDR3 is 16 residues long. CDR1 is SGDLS and CDR2 is YYNGEE in the germline V gene. V lost 3 bases, J lost 6 bases, and 21 bases lay in between.

Turning to this clone: An end of the junction does not agree with germline; a read error may underlie this. This sequence joins TRBV24-1 and TRBJ2-1, with 12 bases identical to TRBD2. The CDR3 covers 15 residues. CDR1 and CDR2 (germline): KGHDR, SFDVKD. The CDR3 nucleotides read TGTGCCTCCAGCCTAGCGGGAGGGGGATACAATGAGCAGTTCTTC. Translating gives CASSLAGGGYNEQFF.